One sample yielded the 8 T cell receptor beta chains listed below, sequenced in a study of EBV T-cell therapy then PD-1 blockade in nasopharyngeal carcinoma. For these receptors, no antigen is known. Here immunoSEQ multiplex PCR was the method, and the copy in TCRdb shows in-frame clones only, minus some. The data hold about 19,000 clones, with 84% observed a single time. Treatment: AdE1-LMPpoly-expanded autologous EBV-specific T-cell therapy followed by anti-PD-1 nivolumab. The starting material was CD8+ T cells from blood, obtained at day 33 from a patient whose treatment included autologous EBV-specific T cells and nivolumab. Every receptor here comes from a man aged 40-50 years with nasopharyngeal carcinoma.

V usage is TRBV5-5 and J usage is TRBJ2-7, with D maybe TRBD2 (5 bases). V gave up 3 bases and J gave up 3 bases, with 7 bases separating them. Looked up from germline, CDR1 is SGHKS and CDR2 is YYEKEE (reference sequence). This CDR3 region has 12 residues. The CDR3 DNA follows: TGTGCCAGCAGCTACCGGGGCTACGAGCAGTACTTC. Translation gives CASSYRGYEQYF.

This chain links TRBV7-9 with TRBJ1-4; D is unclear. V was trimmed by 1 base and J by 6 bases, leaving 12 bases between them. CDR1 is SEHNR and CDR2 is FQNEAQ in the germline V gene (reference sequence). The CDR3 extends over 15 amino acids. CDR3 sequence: CASSLGSANYEKLFF. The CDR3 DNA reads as TGTGCCAGCAGCTTAGGGTCAGCCAACTATGAAAAACTGTTTTTT.

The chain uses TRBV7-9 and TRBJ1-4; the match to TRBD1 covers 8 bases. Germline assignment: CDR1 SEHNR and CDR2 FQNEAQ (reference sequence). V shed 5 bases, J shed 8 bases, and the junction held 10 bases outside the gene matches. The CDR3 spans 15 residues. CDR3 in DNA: TGTGCCAGCAGCGTCGCCGGGACAGGAAAAGAAAAACTGTTTTTT. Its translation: CASSVAGTGKEKLFF.

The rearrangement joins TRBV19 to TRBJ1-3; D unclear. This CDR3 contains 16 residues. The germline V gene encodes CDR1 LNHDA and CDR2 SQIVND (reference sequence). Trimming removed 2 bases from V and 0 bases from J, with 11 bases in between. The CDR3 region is CASSISVHSSGNTIYF. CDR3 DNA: TGTGCCAGTAGTATATCGGTTCATAGCTCTGGAAACACCATATATTTT.

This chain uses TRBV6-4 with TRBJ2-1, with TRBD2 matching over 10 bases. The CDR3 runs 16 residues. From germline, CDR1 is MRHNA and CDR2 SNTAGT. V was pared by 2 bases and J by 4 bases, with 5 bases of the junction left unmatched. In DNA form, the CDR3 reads TGTGCCAGCAGTGACAGGGCTAGCGGGGGTTACAATGAGCAGTTCTTC. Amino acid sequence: CASSDRASGGYNEQFF.

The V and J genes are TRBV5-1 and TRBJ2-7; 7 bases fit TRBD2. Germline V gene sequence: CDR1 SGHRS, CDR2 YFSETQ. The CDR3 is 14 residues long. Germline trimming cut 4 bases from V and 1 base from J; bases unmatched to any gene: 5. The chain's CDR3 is CASSVGLGSYEQYF. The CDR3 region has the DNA TGCGCCAGCAGCGTAGGACTAGGGTCCTACGAGCAGTACTTC. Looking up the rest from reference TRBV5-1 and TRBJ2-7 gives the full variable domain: KAGVTQTPRYLIKTRGQQVTLSCSPISGHRSVSWYQQTPGQGLQFLFEYFSETQRNKGNFPGRFSGRQFSNSRSEMNVSTLELGDSALYLCASSVGLGSYEQYFGPGTRLTVT.

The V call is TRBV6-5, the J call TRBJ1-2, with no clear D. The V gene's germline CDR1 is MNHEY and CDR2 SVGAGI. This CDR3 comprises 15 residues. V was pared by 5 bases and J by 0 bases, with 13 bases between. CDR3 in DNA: TGTGCCAGCAGTCCTCTGCTCCACCCTAACTATGGCTACACCTTC. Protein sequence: CASSPLLHPNYGYTF.

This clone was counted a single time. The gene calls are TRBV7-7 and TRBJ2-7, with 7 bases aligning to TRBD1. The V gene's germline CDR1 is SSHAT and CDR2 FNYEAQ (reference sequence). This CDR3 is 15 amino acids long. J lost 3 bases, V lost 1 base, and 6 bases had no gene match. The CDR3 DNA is TGTGCCAGCAGCTTAGAAAGGGGGCTGAACTACGAGCAGTACTTC. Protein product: CASSLERGLNYEQYF. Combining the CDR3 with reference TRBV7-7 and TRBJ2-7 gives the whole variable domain GAGVSQSPRYKVTKRGQDVTLRCDPISSHATLYWYQQALGQGPEFLTYFNYEAQPDKSGLPSDRFSAERPEGSISTLTIQRTEQRDSAMYRCASSLERGLNYEQYFGPGTRLTVT.